These 13 T cell receptor beta chains came from one sample sequenced in a study of T-cell memory formation after mild COVID-19. TCRdb passed the 5' RACE reads through MiXCR, listing each CDR3 protein once. Of more than 400,000 distinct CDR3 sequences listed, approximately 18% are singletons. Sequencing was carried out using PBMCs or a T cell subset sorted from them (not recorded which). The receptor source for this set is an adult woman who had mild COVID-19 (a few samples of this study predate the infection). Cell type and time point are not known.

This sequence joins TRBV3-1 and TRBJ1-2, with 7 bases matching TRBD1. The germline V gene has CDR1 LGHDT and CDR2 YNNKEL (reference sequence). V gave up 4 bases and J gave up 8 bases; unmatched junction bases: 4. CDR3 length: 12 amino acids. CDR3 in amino acids: CASSRQGYGYTF. CDR3 in DNA: TGTGCCAGCAGCCGACAGGGATACGGCTACACCTTC. The full variable domain, rest sourced from reference TRBV3-1 and TRBJ1-2, is DTAVSQTPKYLVTQMGNDKSIKCEQNLGHDTMYWYKQDSKKFLKIMFSYNNKELIINETVPNRFSPKSPDKAHLNLHINSLELGDSAVYFCASSRQGYGYTFGSGTRLTVV.

The V and J genes are TRBV2 and TRBJ2-5; perhaps D is TRBD1 or TRBD2 (6 bases each). V dropped 1 base and J dropped 1 base, with 10 bases sitting between them. Germline CDR1 SNHLY, CDR2 FYNNEI. The CDR3 loop spans 15 amino acids. The CDR3 spells CASSEGRGGQETQYF. Here the CDR3 DNA reads TGTGCCAGCAGTGAAGGCAGGGGAGGCCAAGAGACCCAGTACTTC.

This clonotype was seen more than once but under ten times. This chain connects TRBV9 to TRBJ2-1; 8 nucleotides agree with TRBD2. This CDR3 is built from 16 residues. V lost 5 bases to trimming and J lost 5 bases; unmatched junction nucleotides: 12. CDR1 is SGDLS, CDR2 YYNGEE, per germline. The DNA for the CDR3 is TGTGCCAGCAGTGCACCGGGGCTAGCGGGTGACAATGAGCAGTTCTTC. Translating gives CASSAPGLAGDNEQFF.

This clonotype was seen once. This chain connects TRBV12-3 or TRBV12-4 to TRBJ2-5, with TRBD2 matching 7 bases. V shed 6 bases, J shed 4 bases, and the junction held 11 bases outside the gene matches. The length of the CDR3 is 15 residues. The CDR3: CASSSSGTKSETQYF. The CDR3 DNA sequence: TGTGCCAGCAGCAGTTCCGGGACTAAGTCAGAGACCCAGTACTTC.

V usage is TRBV5-1 and J usage is TRBJ2-5, with no clear D. CDR1 is SGHRS and CDR2 is YFSETQ in the germline V gene. Deletions cut 6 bases from V and 2 bases from J, with 17 bases between. This CDR3 is built from 15 residues. CDR3 DNA sequence: TGCGCCAGCAATCTCCACCCAACGTATCAAGAGACCCAGTACTTC. Its protein product is CASNLHPTYQETQYF.

V and J are TRBV12-3 or TRBV12-4 and TRBJ2-7, with a tentative D call TRBD1 (6 bases). Trimming pared 3 bases from V and 1 base from J, leaving 10 bases between. The CDR3 spans 14 residues. CDR3 sequence: CASSLWDKSYEQYF. In nucleotides, the CDR3 is TGTGCCAGCAGTTTGTGGGACAAGTCCTACGAGCAGTACTTC.

The chain links TRBV12-3 or TRBV12-4 to TRBJ2-6, with D perhaps matching TRBD2 (5 bases). V was cut by 8 bases and J by 0 bases, with 14 bases left in between. The CDR3 has 16 amino acids. The chain's CDR3 is CASGSRETSGANVLTF. The CDR3 region has the DNA TGTGCCAGCGGGTCCCGGGAAACCTCTGGGGCCAACGTCCTGACTTTC.

The rearrangement joins TRBV27 to TRBJ2-7; TRBD2 agrees at 9 bases. V gave up 6 bases and J gave up 2 bases; unmatched junction bases: 17. Germline-derived CDR1 and CDR2 are MNHEY and SMNVEV (reference sequence). The CDR3 is 18 amino acids. The chain's CDR3 is CASRGAGTSPLLAYEQYF. CDR3 sequence (DNA): TGTGCCAGCAGGGGGGCCGGGACTAGCCCTCTCCTCGCCTACGAGCAGTACTTC.

Only a few counts were recorded for this clonotype. The chain recombines TRBV15 with TRBJ2-1; maybe TRBD1 (6 bases). This CDR3 spans 14 amino acids. The V end was cut by 0 bases, the J end by 6 bases, with 9 bases between. Germline V lookup: CDR1 LNHNV, CDR2 YYDKDF (reference sequence). The CDR3 DNA sequence: TGTGCCACCAGCAGAGACAGGGGCACCAATGAGCAGTTCTTC. Amino acids: CATSRDRGTNEQFF.

This clonotype was seen only a few times. This chain joins TRBV7-3 and TRBJ2-2; D gene ambiguous. Germline assignment: CDR1 SGHTA and CDR2 FQGTGA. The CDR3 is made up of 12 amino acids. Trimming took 7 bases from V and 7 from J, leaving 10 bases between them. As DNA, the CDR3 is TGTGCCAGCACCGCCGTCGACGGGGAGCTGTTTTTT. Its protein product is CASTAVDGELFF.

This clonotype was counted between two and nine times. The chain links TRBV12-3 or TRBV12-4 to TRBJ1-1; possible D gene TRBD1, 6 bases. CDR3 size: 15 residues. V was trimmed by 5 bases and J by 4 bases, leaving 17 bases between them. The CDR3 reads CASSIHRVGSTEAFF. The CDR3 DNA is TGTGCCAGCAGTATCCACAGGGTGGGGAGCACTGAAGCTTTCTTT.

V usage is TRBV7-2 and J usage is TRBJ2-1, with unresolved D. CDR1 is SGHTA and CDR2 is FQGNSA in the germline V gene. The CDR3 has 13 residues. V was shortened by 7 bases and J by 7 bases, with 14 bases between the two germline ends. Here the CDR3 reads CASTPPNENEQFF. Here the CDR3 DNA reads TGTGCCAGCACCCCACCCAATGAAAATGAGCAGTTCTTC. Combining the CDR3 with reference TRBV7-2 and TRBJ2-1 gives the whole variable domain GAGVSQSPSNKVTEKGKDVELRCDPISGHTALYWYRQSLGQGLEFLIYFQGNSAPDKSGLPSDRFSAERTGGSVSTLTIQRTQQEDSAVYLCASTPPNENEQFFGPGTRLTVL.

This clonotype was observed a few times. This sequence joins TRBV6-1 and TRBJ1-2; D call uncertain. This CDR3 is 13 amino acids long. The V end was cut by 2 bases, the J end by 2 bases, with 6 bases between. CDR1 is MNHNS and CDR2 is SASEGT in the germline V gene. This CDR3 is CASSESWNYGYTF. The CDR3 DNA follows: TGTGCCAGCAGTGAATCCTGGAACTATGGCTACACCTTC.